This TCR beta chain originates from a study of blood T cell repertoires in COVID-19. Study processing details: For nucleated cells, counts were estimated from reference gene primer amplification. The data were produced by immunoSEQ multiplex PCR, yet TCRdb's version contains in-frame clones alone and is incomplete. For V, J and clone size, that table is used; D and trimming come from the DNA. The sample contains more than 20,000 clones, approximately 89% of which appear only once. This CDR3 contains 15 residues. CDR1 SGHNT and CDR2 YENEEA come from the germline V gene. Trimming took 5 bases from V and 1 from J, leaving 14 bases between them.

Material: peripheral blood. The clonotype was recovered from a man aged 45-60 years with active COVID-19. This chain links TRBV11-3 with TRBJ1-1, with D unresolved. DNA for the CDR3: TGTGCCAGCAGCATTTGGAGAGGAGAGAACACTGAAGCTTTCTTT. Its protein product is CASSIWRGENTEAFF.